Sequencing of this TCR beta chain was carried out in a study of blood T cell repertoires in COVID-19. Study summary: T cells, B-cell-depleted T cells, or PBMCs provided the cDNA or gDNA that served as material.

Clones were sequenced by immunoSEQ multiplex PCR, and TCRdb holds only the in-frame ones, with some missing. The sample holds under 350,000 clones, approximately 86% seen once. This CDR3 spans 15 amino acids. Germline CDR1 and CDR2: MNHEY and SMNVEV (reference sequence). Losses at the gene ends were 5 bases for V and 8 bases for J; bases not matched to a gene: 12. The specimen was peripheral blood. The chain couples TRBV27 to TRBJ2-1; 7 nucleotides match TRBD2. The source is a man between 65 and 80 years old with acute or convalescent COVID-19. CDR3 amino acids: CASSPGASGGHEQFF. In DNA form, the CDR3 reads TGTGCCAGCAGTCCCGGCGCTAGCGGAGGCCATGAGCAGTTCTTC.